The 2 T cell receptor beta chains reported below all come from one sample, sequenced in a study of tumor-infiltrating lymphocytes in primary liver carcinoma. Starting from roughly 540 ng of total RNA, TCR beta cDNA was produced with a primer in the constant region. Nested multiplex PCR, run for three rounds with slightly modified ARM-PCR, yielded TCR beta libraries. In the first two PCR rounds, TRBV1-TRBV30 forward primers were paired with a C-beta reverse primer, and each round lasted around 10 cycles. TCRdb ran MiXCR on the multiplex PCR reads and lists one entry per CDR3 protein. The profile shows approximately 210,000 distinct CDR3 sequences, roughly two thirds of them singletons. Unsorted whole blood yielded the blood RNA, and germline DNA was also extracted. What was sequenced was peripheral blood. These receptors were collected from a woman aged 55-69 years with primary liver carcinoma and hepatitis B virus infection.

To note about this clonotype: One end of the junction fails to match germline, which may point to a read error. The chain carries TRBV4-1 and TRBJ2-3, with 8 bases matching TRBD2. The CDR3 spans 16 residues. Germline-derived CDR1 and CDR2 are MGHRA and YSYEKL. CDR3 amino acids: CASSLEWSSGTTPQYF. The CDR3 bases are TGTGCCAGCAGCCTGGAATGGAGTAGCGGGACCACGCCGCAGTATTTT.

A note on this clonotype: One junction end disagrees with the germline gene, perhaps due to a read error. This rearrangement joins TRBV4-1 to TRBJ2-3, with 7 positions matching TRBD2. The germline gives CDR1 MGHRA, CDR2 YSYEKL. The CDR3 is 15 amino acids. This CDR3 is CASSQGLLSTNTQYF. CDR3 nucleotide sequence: TGCGCCAGTAGCCAGGGACTACTAAGCACAAATACGCAGTATTTT.